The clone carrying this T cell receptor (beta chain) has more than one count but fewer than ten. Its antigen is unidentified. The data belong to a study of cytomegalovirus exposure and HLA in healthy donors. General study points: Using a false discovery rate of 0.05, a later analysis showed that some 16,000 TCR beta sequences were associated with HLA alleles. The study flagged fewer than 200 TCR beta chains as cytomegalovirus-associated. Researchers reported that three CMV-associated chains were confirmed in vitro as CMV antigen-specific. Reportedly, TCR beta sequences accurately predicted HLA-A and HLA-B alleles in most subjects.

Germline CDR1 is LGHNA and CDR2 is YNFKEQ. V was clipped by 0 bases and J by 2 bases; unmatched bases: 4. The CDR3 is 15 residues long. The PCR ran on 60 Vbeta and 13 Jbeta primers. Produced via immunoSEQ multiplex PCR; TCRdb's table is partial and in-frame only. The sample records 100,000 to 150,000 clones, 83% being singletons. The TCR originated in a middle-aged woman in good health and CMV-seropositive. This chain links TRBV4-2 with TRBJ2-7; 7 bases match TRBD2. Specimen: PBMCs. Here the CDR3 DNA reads TGTGCCAGCAGCCAAGAAAGCGGGAACACCTACGAGCAGTACTTC. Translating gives CASSQESGNTYEQYF.